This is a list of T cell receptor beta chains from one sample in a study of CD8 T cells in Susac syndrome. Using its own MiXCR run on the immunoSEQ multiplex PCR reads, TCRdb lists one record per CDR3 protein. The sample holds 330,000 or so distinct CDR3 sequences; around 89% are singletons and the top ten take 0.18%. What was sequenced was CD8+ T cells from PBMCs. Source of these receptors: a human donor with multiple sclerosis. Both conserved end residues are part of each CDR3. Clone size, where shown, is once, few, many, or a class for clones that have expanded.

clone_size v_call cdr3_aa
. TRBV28 CASSPGTGGEKLFF
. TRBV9 CASSAPGGAASNTEAFF
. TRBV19 CANRQGVLAKNIQYF
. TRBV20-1 CSAREGQDYEQYF
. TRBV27 CASSLSTGGFDEQYF
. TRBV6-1 CAISGQNTGELFF
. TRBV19 CASSTVGTAYEQYF
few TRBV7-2 CASSSTSLLREQFF
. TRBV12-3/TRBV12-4 CASSLGGLGKAEAFF
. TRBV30 CAWSEDNEQFF
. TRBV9 CASSGDFSSGNTIYF
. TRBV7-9 CASRQGGEQYF
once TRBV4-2 CASSQETAGWNTEAFF
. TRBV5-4 CASSRGSSYNEQFF
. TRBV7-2 CASSLFAGANTGELFF
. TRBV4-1 CASSQDLEFYQETQYF
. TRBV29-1 CSDGLAGDEQFF
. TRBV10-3 CAISEAGGQYEQYF
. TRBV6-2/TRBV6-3 CASSYSPGESGVRYEQYF
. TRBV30 CAWAGTGPGWETQYF
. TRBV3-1 CASSQDIGNTGELFF
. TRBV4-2 CASSQDLATGELKTQYF
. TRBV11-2 CASTGISTDTQYF
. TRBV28 CASSLLQGETDTQYF
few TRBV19 CASRTGPGELFF
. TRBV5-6 CASSFVPDNSYEQYF
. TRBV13 CASSITDRNEQFF
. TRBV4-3 CASSQAPPGLEIEQFF
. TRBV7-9 CASSTNRQPTNEKLFF
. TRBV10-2 CATSPLSGSYNEQFF
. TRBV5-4 CASSLLAGSTGELFF
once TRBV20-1 CSATSRDSSYEQYF
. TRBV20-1 CSATPGTGSYEQYF
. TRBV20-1 CSAMFGSTDTQYF
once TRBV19 CASSLQSTGELFF
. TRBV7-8 CASSLLGTNTEAFF
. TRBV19 CASGELGSSETQYF
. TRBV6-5 CASSYGVATNEKLFF
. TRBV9 CASSVARGAQAFF
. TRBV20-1 CSASPGTYEQYF
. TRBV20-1 CSASRVAGTSNNEQFF
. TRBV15 CATSGSSGTAYSNQPQHF
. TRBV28 CASSFGEGRQPQHF
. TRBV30 CAWNMGYNEQFF
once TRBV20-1 CSASFEGGIDGYTF
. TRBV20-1 CSARDGLAGRDTQYF
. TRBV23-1 CAMTGLIQETQYF
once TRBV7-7 CASSLYQVTTNEQFF
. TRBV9 CASSLWGRSTGELFF
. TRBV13 CASSPPEEVYEQYF
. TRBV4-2 CASSHNFPLGGGAQDTQYF
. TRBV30 CAWANQGEETQYF
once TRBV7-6 CASSRGENTEAFF
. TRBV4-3 CASSHAQESSYNEQFF
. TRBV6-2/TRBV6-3 CASSYVVDEQFF
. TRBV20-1 CSAREVETQYF